The rows below give T cell receptor beta chains drawn from one sample of a study of T-cell memory formation after mild COVID-19. TCRdb independently ran MiXCR on the 5' RACE reads; one entry per CDR3 protein. Of approximately 300,000 distinct CDR3 sequences in the sample, 7% to 10% were seen once. Sequencing input: PBMCs or a T cell subset sorted from them (not recorded which). The receptor set was obtained from a young man who had mild COVID-19 (a few samples of this study predate the infection). Cell type and time point are not known. Each CDR3 is given with its conserved first and last residue. The D gene is left open where the match is weak. Clone size is not always given. Where it is, it says once, few, many or a class for expanded clones.

J,D,size,V,DNA,CDR3
TRBJ2-3,TRBD2,NA,TRBV20-1,TGCAGTGCTAGAGATACGCGGGGGGGCGAAGATACGCAGTATTTT,CSARDTRGGEDTQYF
TRBJ1-4,NA,many,TRBV5-1,TGCGCCAGCAGCGTCGGACAGTGGCCGGAGGAAAAACTGTTTTTT,CASSVGQWPEEKLFF
TRBJ2-3,TRBD2,NA,TRBV6-4,TGTGCCAGCAGTGACGGCGGGGGGGTCTCAGATACGCAGTATTTT,CASSDGGGVSDTQYF
TRBJ1-6,NA,few,TRBV15,TGTGCCACCAGCAGAGAAGGGCCGAGCTCCTATAATTCACCCCTCCACTTT,CATSREGPSSYNSPLHF
TRBJ1-2,NA,NA,TRBV7-2,TGTGCCAGCATCCCAGAGTTTAACTATGGCTACACCTTC,CASIPEFNYGYTF
TRBJ2-3,NA,many,TRBV5-1,TGCGCCAGCAGCCCTAGGGGGCTCTGGCGGGGGGCTAGCACAGATACGCAGTATTTT,CASSPRGLWRGASTDTQYF
TRBJ2-5,NA,few,TRBV6-6,TGTGCCAGCAGGCCTACGTACCAAGAGACCCAGTACTTC,CASRPTYQETQYF
TRBJ2-2,TRBD2,few,TRBV27,TGTGCCAGCAGTTTATCGGGGGTAGCGGGGCTCCGAGGGGCCGGGGAGCTGTTTTTT,CASSLSGVAGLRGAGELFF
TRBJ1-3,NA,many,TRBV3-1,TGTGCCAGCAGCCAAACTTCGGGGCTGTCCGGAAACACCATATATTTT,CASSQTSGLSGNTIYF
TRBJ1-3,NA,NA,TRBV3-1,TGTGCCAGCAGCCGATCGTCGAGCTCTGGAAACACCATATATTTT,CASSRSSSSGNTIYF
TRBJ1-4,NA,few,TRBV20-1,TGCAGTGCTAGAGATCCGGGTACGGATGAAAAACTGTTTTTT,CSARDPGTDEKLFF
TRBJ2-3,NA,few,TRBV7-2,TGTGCCAGCAGCTCACCTCGGACATCCCCCAACACAGATACGCAGTATTTT,CASSSPRTSPNTDTQYF
TRBJ2-5,TRBD2,NA,TRBV5-1,TGCGCCAGCAGCTTGTCAGCGGGGAACCAAGAGACCCAGTACTTC,CASSLSAGNQETQYF
TRBJ2-3,NA,NA,TRBV20-1,TGCAGTGCAAAGCCGGAGAACGGAGATACGCAGTATTTT,CSAKPENGDTQYF
TRBJ2-2,TRBD2,few,TRBV4-1,TGCGCCAGCAGCCAAGGACTAGCGGGGGGGCGGTTCACCGGGGAGCTGTTTTTT,CASSQGLAGGRFTGELFF
TRBJ2-3,TRBD2,few,TRBV4-2,TGTGCCAGCAGCCAAGATTTCGAGCGGGGGGCTTTTCCGGTGAACACAGATACGCAGTATTTT,CASSQDFERGAFPVNTDTQYF
TRBJ1-2,TRBD1,many,TRBV7-2,TGTGCCAGCAGCCCCGGGACAGATGGGGGCGGCTACACCTTC,CASSPGTDGGGYTF
TRBJ1-1,TRBD1,NA,TRBV12-3/TRBV12-4,TGTGCCAGCAGTACAAGCCGCCGACAGGGGCTTGCCCAATTTAGCATTAACACTGAAGCTTTCTTT,CASSTSRRQGLAQFSINTEAFF
TRBJ1-6,NA,NA,TRBV5-4,TGTGCCAGCAGCCGGGACGGAAATAATTCACCCCTCCACTTT,CASSRDGNNSPLHF
TRBJ2-5,NA,many,TRBV20-1,TGCAGTGCTAGAGTAGTTAGCGGCGAGACCCAGTACTTC,CSARVVSGETQYF
TRBJ1-3,NA,few,TRBV4-1,TGCGCCAGCAGCCAATTTCGCAGGGGCTCTGGAAACACCATATATTTT,CASSQFRRGSGNTIYF
TRBJ2-3,TRBD1,few,TRBV12-3/TRBV12-4,TGTGCCAGCAGCCGACAGGGGCTATACACAGATACGCAGTATTTT,CASSRQGLYTDTQYF
TRBJ2-7,NA,few,TRBV6-5,TGTGCCAGCAGTGAAGTCCCAGGGTTCGAGCAGTACTTC,CASSEVPGFEQYF
TRBJ2-3,TRBD2,NA,TRBV20-1,TGCAGTGGGGGTAGCGGGGGCCTTAGCACAGATACGCAGTATTTT,CSGGSGGLSTDTQYF
TRBJ2-2,NA,NA,TRBV20-1,TGCAGTGCTACCGACTACACCGGGGAGCTGTTTTTT,CSATDYTGELFF
TRBJ2-3,NA,NA,TRBV7-9,TGTGCCAGCAGCAGCCCCGGGCCATCCAAATCCTTCACAGATACGCAGTATTTT,CASSSPGPSKSFTDTQYF
TRBJ2-6,TRBD2,NA,TRBV20-1,TGCAGTGCCCCGAGCGGTGGCGGGGGAGCCTACCAGAGCTCTGGGGCCAACGTCCTGACTTTC,CSAPSGGGGAYQSSGANVLTF
TRBJ2-3,NA,many,TRBV7-6,TGTGCCAGCAGATCCCATGCCCCGGGCCACGGCCCAGATACGCAGTATTTT,CASRSHAPGHGPDTQYF
TRBJ2-3,TRBD1,NA,TRBV10-3,TGTGCCATCAGTGAGTCCCAGGGGGCGCATGCAGATACGCAGTATTTT,CAISESQGAHADTQYF
TRBJ2-5,TRBD2,few,TRBV10-3,TGTGCCATCAGCCAAGCGGGGGCGGAGACCCAGTACTTC,CAISQAGAETQYF
TRBJ1-1,NA,many,TRBV6-5,TGTGCCAGCAGTACCCGCCGGGGGGTCACTGAAGCTTTCTTT,CASSTRRGVTEAFF
TRBJ2-5,TRBD2,few,TRBV7-2,TGTGCCAGCAGCTCCCTGACTAGCAAAGAGACCCAGTACTTC,CASSSLTSKETQYF
TRBJ2-7,TRBD1,few,TRBV6-5,TGTGCCAGCAGTTCCGATTCCGGGACAGGGATCAACGAGCAGTACTTC,CASSSDSGTGINEQYF
TRBJ2-1,TRBD1,NA,TRBV6-5,TGTGCCAGCAGTCCACTCCAGTCAGGGGGTGGGTTCTTC,CASSPLQSGGGFF
TRBJ2-3,TRBD1,NA,TRBV7-3,TGTGCCAGCAGCTCACAAGGGGGCCTGTCAGATACGCAGTATTTT,CASSSQGGLSDTQYF
TRBJ2-5,NA,few,TRBV11-2,TGTGCCAGCAGCCCCAAAGGGGGGCACAGAATCCAAGAGACCCAGTACTTC,CASSPKGGHRIQETQYF
TRBJ1-2,NA,few,TRBV4-3,TGCGCCAGCAGCCAATTACAGGGACACGGCTACACCTTC,CASSQLQGHGYTF
TRBJ2-6,NA,NA,TRBV12-3/TRBV12-4,TGTGCCAGCACCAAGAGTGCCGGGGCCAACGTCCTGACTTTC,CASTKSAGANVLTF
TRBJ2-1,TRBD2,many,TRBV12-3/TRBV12-4,TGTGCCAGCAGTGGACTAGCGGGGGGTTCCTACAATGAGCAGTTCTTC,CASSGLAGGSYNEQFF
TRBJ2-1,NA,NA,TRBV20-1,TGCAGTGCTACCAGCGGTGGGAGCGAGCAGTTCTTC,CSATSGGSEQFF
TRBJ1-2,TRBD1,NA,TRBV3-1,TGTGCCAGCAGCCAAGACCTGACAGGGAACTATGGCTACACCTTC,CASSQDLTGNYGYTF
TRBJ2-1,TRBD2,many,TRBV5-1,TGCGCCAGCAGCTCGCAAGAACATTCGGGACTAGCAGTCTGGGAGCAGTTCTTC,CASSSQEHSGLAVWEQFF
TRBJ1-6,TRBD1,NA,TRBV4-2,TGTGCCAGCAGCCGAGACAGGGAAAATTCACCCCTCCACTTT,CASSRDRENSPLHF
TRBJ2-7,NA,few,TRBV15,TGTGCCACCAGCAGGAGGTCGGGGGAGCAGTACTTC,CATSRRSGEQYF
TRBJ2-5,TRBD2,NA,TRBV6-2/TRBV6-3,TGTGCCAGCAATTTCGCGGGGGGGCCAAGAAAGGAGACCCAGTACTTC,CASNFAGGPRKETQYF
TRBJ2-1,TRBD1,NA,TRBV6-1,TGTGCCAGCAGCCCCCGGGGACAGGTCAACAATGAGCAGTTCTTC,CASSPRGQVNNEQFF
TRBJ2-3,NA,NA,TRBV5-1,TGCGCCAGCAGCTTGAGCGCGGTTTCGATCACAGATACGCAGTATTTT,CASSLSAVSITDTQYF
TRBJ2-3,NA,few,TRBV27,TGTGCCAGCAGTTCTCTGGGGGCCGGAGATACGCAGTATTTT,CASSSLGAGDTQYF
TRBJ2-5,NA,NA,TRBV9,TGTGCCAGCAGCGGGGGGACCCGGGCGACCCAGTACTTC,CASSGGTRATQYF
TRBJ1-1,TRBD1,NA,TRBV7-9,TGTGCCAGCAGAGGATCGGACAGGGAAGCTTTCTTT,CASRGSDREAFF
TRBJ1-2,NA,NA,TRBV7-2,TGTGCCAGCAGCTTAGTCATGACAGGATACTATGGCTACACCTTC,CASSLVMTGYYGYTF
TRBJ2-1,TRBD1,many,TRBV11-2,TGTGCCAGCAGCACCGGGACAGGGGCCGCCCCTGAGCAGTTCTTC,CASSTGTGAAPEQFF
TRBJ2-2,NA,NA,TRBV12-3/TRBV12-4,TGTGCCAGCAGGGGGCCTAACAGAGGATCCGGGGAGCTGTTTTTT,CASRGPNRGSGELFF
TRBJ2-5,NA,many,TRBV10-3,TGTGCCATCAGTGCGGGGTTCCAAGAGACCCAGTACTTC,CAISAGFQETQYF